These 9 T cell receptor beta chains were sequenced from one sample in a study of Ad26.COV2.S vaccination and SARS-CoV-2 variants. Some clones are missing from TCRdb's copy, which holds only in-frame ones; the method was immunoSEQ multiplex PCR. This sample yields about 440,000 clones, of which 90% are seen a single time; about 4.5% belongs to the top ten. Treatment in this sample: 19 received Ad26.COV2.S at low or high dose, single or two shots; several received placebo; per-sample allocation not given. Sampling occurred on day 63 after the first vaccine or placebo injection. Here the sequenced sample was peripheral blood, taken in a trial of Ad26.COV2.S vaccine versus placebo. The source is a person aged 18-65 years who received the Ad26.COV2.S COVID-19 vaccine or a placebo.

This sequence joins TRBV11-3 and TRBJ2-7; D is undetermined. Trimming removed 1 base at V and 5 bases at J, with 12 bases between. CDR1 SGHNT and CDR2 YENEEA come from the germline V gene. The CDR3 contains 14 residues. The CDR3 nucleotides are TGTGCCAGCAGCTTAGGCAGGACGTACGACGAGCAGTACTTC. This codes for CASSLGRTYDEQYF.

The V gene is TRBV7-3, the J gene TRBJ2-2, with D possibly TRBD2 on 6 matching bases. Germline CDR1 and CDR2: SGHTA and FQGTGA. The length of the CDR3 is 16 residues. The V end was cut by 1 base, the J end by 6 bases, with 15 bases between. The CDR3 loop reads CASSLIAGRRAGELFF. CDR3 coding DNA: TGTGCCAGCAGCTTAATAGCAGGGAGGAGGGCCGGGGAGCTGTTTTTT. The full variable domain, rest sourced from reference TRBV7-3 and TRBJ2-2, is GAGVSQTPSNKVTEKGKYVELRCDPISGHTALYWYRQSLGQGPEFLIYFQGTGAADDSGLPNDRFFAVRPEGSVSTLKIQRTERGDSAVYLCASSLIAGRRAGELFFGEGSRLTVL.

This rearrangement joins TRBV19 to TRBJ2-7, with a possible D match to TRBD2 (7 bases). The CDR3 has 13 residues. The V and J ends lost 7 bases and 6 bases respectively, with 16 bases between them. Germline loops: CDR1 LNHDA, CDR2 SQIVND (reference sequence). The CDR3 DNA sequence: TGTGCCAGTAAGGGGGAGGGCCGCTCCGAGCAGTACTTC. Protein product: CASKGEGRSEQYF.

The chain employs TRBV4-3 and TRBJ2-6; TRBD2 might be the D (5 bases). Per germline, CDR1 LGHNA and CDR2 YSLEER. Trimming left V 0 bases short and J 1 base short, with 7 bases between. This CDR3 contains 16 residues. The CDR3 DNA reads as TGCGCCAGCAGCCAAGATTGGAGGTCTGGGGCCAACGTCCTGACTTTC. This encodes CASSQDWRSGANVLTF.

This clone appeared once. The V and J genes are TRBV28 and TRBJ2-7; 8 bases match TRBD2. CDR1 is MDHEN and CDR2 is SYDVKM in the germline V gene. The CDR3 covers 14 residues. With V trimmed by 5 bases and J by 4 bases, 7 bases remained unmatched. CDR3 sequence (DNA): TGTGCCAGCAGTCCACAGCGGGAGATGTACGAGCAGTACTTC. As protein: CASSPQREMYEQYF.

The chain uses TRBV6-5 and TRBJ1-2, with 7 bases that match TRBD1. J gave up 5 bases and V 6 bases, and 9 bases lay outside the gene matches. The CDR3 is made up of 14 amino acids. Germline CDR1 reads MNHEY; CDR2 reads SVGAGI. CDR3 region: CASRKTGERYGYTF. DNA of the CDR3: TGTGCCAGCAGAAAAACAGGGGAGCGATATGGCTACACCTTC.

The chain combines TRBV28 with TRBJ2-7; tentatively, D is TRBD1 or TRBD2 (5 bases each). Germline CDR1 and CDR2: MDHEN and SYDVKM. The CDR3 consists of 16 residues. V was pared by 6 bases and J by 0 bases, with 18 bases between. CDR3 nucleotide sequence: TGTGCCAGCAGCTTAAAACCGCAGGGACCCTCCTACGAGCAGTACTTC. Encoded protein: CASSLKPQGPSYEQYF.

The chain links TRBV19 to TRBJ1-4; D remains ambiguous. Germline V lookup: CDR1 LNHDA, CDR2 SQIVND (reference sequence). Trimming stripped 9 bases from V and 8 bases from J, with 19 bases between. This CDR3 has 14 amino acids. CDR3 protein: CARKSVGPREKLFF. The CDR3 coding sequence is TGTGCCAGAAAATCGGTAGGCCCGAGGGAAAAACTGTTTTTT.

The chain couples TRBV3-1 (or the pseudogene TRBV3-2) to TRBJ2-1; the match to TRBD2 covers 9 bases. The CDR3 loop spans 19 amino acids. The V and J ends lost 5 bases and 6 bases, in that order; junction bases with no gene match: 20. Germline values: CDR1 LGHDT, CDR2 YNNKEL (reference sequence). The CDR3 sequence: CASSSQLTFLAGNGNEQFF. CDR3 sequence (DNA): TGTGCCAGCAGCTCTCAACTTACTTTCCTAGCGGGAAACGGCAATGAGCAGTTCTTC.